The source of this T cell receptor beta chain is a study of regulatory T cells in long-lasting Graves disease. Background on the study: Less than 3 months of antithyroid drugs had been taken by newly diagnosed Graves' patients. Study-wide results and caveats: Compared with new cases, persistent Graves' patients showed reduced TCR diversity.

This clonotype was recorded a few times. No antigen is known for it. The time point is: newly diagnosed GD, antithyroid drugs for less than 3 months. From PBMCs, RNA was extracted and then used to make the TCR library. Library construction for TCR beta used iRepertoire HTBI primers and Arm-PCR of CDR3 regions. TCRdb recomputed calls from the multiplex PCR reads with MiXCR, one row per CDR3 protein. The top ten clones hold over 15% of a sample with about 440,000 distinct CDR3 sequences, 15% of them seen once. The CDR3 has 15 amino acids. V was trimmed by 6 bases and J by 7 bases, leaving 19 bases between them. CDR1 and CDR2 from the germline V gene are DFQATT and SNEGSKA (reference sequence). The same data also contributed to another study, on T cells in Graves' hyperthyroidism and ophthalmopathy. That report notes: Stable hyperthyroidism: no ophthalmopathy progression over 18 months of follow-up. Ophthalmopathy got predicted by the model a median 6.5 months before its onset.

The genes are TRBV20-1 and TRBJ1-6; possibly TRBD1 for D (6 bases). Sequenced here: peripheral blood mononuclear cells (PBMCs), sampled at new diagnosis, from a patient treated with antithyroid drugs. The receptor was derived from a woman in her thirties with Graves disease. The CDR3 DNA is TGCAGTGCCCCAGCCCCGACAGGCATCAATTCACCCCTCCACTTT. Protein product: CSAPAPTGINSPLHF.